The sequence of this TCR beta chain was determined in a study of cytomegalovirus exposure and HLA in healthy donors (TCRdb year 2017). Context from the whole study: An earlier analysis of several hundred of the donors reported more than 250 Gb of sequence data and roughly 110 million unique TCR beta sequences from roughly 200 million T cells. The study was designed to test whether signatures of past pathogen exposure could be identified by cataloging public T cell receptors. All discovery cohort repertoires had been generated on a single sequencing platform. Donor age, sex, ethnicity and CMV serostatus were collected together with the repertoire data. Both class I and class II loci were covered by HLA typing, at four-digit resolution. About 300 gigabases of sequencing data and about 92 million unique TCR sequences made up an early release that covered nearly 650 HLA-typed donors. To study patterns of TCR occurrence, a later analysis re-analyzed previously published TCR beta repertoires from 666 donors and added high-resolution HLA genotyping. Genome-wide SNP genotypes for about 55% of the roughly 670 donors were used in a later genetic analysis, which treated that subset as a discovery cohort. In addition to the first cohort of about 650 subjects, a separate validation cohort of some 120 different subjects was used. Of the 350 to 450 genotyped donors, roughly 80% were placed in the genetic ancestry cluster associated with self-reported Caucasian donors. Typing coverage differed by locus: A, B, C, DRB1 and DQB1 were typed in roughly 620-630 donors, DQA1 in 500 to 550, DPA1 in 600 to 610, and DPB1 in roughly 450. Roughly 5 DR-DQ haplotypes were handled as single units for association and clustering, since linkage in the cohort was strong. In the later analysis, no new phenotypic data were used to find candidate immune exposures; instead, reliance was placed on TCR beta sequences and their occurrence across donors. To predict cytomegalovirus infection status, the study combined high-throughput TCR immunosequencing, statistical association of individual TCRs with disease status, and machine learning. In an earlier analysis of around 540 of the donors, high-throughput TCR beta sequencing was used to judge whether each TCR beta V gene segment behaved as functional or pseudogenic. Among roughly 400 genotyped donors of the cohort, an average of approximately 250,000 unique TCR beta nucleotide sequences were sequenced per donor, roughly a sixth of them non-productive. Using immunosequencing, the study profiled T cell repertoires from 640 or so subjects and related those repertoires to cytomegalovirus serostatus.

Study-wide findings and limitations: Because some donors lacked HLA typing at each locus, the association tests relied only on the typed subset. When HLA alleles, especially DR and DQ, strongly co-occurred, attributing TCR associations to individual alleles was difficult. A further reported finding was that TCR beta sequences accurately predicted the HLA-A and HLA-B alleles for most subjects in the first cohort. According to a later analysis, parvovirus B19, influenza, CMV and Epstein-Barr virus appeared linked to several top co-occurrence clusters. The only immune exposure information available for the cohort was CMV serostatus. In a later analysis, most CMV-associated TCR beta chains were found to appear HLA-restricted, with HLA associations seemingly driven largely by CMV exposure. The classifier was reported to diagnose cytomegalovirus status with high specificity and sensitivity in both the original cohort and the validation cohort. The authors suggested that the approach could potentially be extended to other disease states and immunological phenotypes. Three of the identified cytomegalovirus-associated TCR beta chains were confirmed in vitro to be specific for cytomegalovirus antigens. According to a later genetic analysis, donors in an Asian-associated ancestry cluster had fewer N-insertions in productive TCRs than the approximately 690-donor mean. The 87-base-pair reads could not distinguish some IMGT-functional V segments, including TRBV6-2 and TRBV6-3, so those segments were excluded. Broadly in line with IMGT annotations, most TCR beta V segments showed up in productive rearrangements about 90% or about 30% of the time in an earlier analysis of some 590 of the donors. In a later analysis, HLA-associated TCR beta chains were found to be more clonally expanded and to have lower generation probabilities than equally common non-associated chains. About 17 rarely observed V segments, including chromosome 9 orphons, were excluded from the earlier analysis of several hundred of the donors because counts were too low. Presence/absence analyses assumed roughly uniform sequencing depth across donors, an assumption that may not hold. In the study, approximately 160 TCR beta chains were listed as associated with cytomegalovirus. In this cohort, only TCR beta chains were sequenced, and detectable features were limited by the absence of alpha or paired-chain data. A later analysis associated 15,000 or so TCR beta sequences with specific HLA alleles at a false discovery rate of 0.05. A cluster of highly shared sequence variants was judged likely to be a technical artifact of the sequencing pipeline. Most TCR sequences were seen in very few donors, while some public TCRs were found in many individuals. A later analysis found that TCR association rates varied across HLA loci, with DRB1 alleles showing the most associated TCRs and HLA-C alleles the fewest. An association between a missense DCLRE1C variant and V-gene and J-gene trimming of TCR beta chains was found in a later genetic analysis and replicated in an independent cohort. Correlated functional status among segregating V segments might be attributable to linkage disequilibrium, but an unknown experimental factor could not be ruled out.

In total, 600 or so healthy bone marrow donors made up the cohort. All cohort members were sampled while nominally healthy, although unrecorded immune exposures were likely present. The donor was CMV seronegative and belonged to the group of around 350 seronegative cohort members. Each donor provided a peripheral blood sample, and peripheral blood mononuclear cells were used for TCR beta sequencing. The Qiagen DNeasy Blood Extraction Kit was used to extract genomic DNA from the blood cell samples. With regard to this clone: Its antigen is currently not known. No qualities accompany the bases; no much larger clone lies one base away.

Library preparation employed the immunoSEQ multiplex PCR assay. For the multiplex PCR, a mixture combining 60 forward primers for TCR Vbeta segments and 13 reverse primers for TCR Jbeta segments was used. The CDR3 region of rearranged TCR beta genes was amplified from genomic DNA by a multiplex PCR assay. The Illumina HiSeq System was used to sequence the amplified TCR beta libraries as 87-base-pair reads. Per the source publication's procedure: In a later analysis, approximately 74 million unique TCR beta chains were counted across the approximately 640 repertoires, and around 10 million of these chains were shared by at least two donors. Raw reads were error-corrected and collapsed into unique sequences with a nearest-neighbor algorithm that merged closely related sequences to remove PCR and sequencing errors. Alignment of CDR3 sequences to IMGT reference sequences was used to assign V, D and J gene segments. For a sequence to be retained, a match of at least six nucleotides to both a V gene segment and a J gene segment was required. A rearrangement counted as productive if the CDR3 had no stop codons and remained in frame with V and J, and every other rearrangement counted as non-productive. Following IMGT convention, CDR3 was defined as the stretch from the second conserved V-encoded cysteine up to the conserved J-encoded phenylalanine. In an earlier analysis of 550 to 650 of the donors, sequences lacking an unambiguous match to a single V gene segment were excluded. An earlier analysis of several hundred of the donors classified V segments as functional when productive rearrangements were above 56.7% and as segregating when the standard deviation between donors was above 5%. A statistical classification framework was developed to diagnose cytomegalovirus status using the catalog of TCR beta chain sequences. V and J gene assignment, in a later analysis, came from comparing TCR nucleotide sequences with IMGT/GENE-DB human TR gene sequences. A later analysis assigned CDR3 sequences and most-parsimonious VDJ recombination scenarios with the TCRdist pipeline. A later analysis defined each TCR beta chain by its CDR3 amino acid sequence plus V-gene family, and excluded reads lacking a unique V-gene family. A later analysis removed 592 highly shared, low-generation-probability nucleotide sequences to deal with suspected cross-contamination and a sequencing artifact. In a later analysis, a clonal expansion index for each public chain was calculated from normalized within-repertoire ranks of inferred template counts. Generation probabilities in a later analysis came from a VDJ recombination model fitted to out-of-frame rearrangements, and those results were checked against IGoR. Hypergeometric tests were used in a later analysis to score TCR-TCR, TCR-HLA and TCR-CMV co-occurrence, with a repertoire-size bias correction applied to the TCR pairs. A later analysis estimated false discovery rates by permuting HLA or CMV assignments 20 times. A later analysis grouped co-occurring TCRs with DBSCAN, adding TCRdist sequence similarity when clustering within HLA-allele-positive subsets. Co-occurrence clustering excluded repertoires with fewer than 30,000 or more than 120,000 public chains, plus five with anomalous nucleotide sharing. TCRdb took over this immuneACCESS table, retaining in-frame rearrangements with V and J assigned. Such tables are incomplete; in checked studies, under half of the missing clones stem from an unresolved V gene, and the remainder is unexplained. The DNA was the basis for D and trimming; V, J and clone size are from that table. In all, the sample holds some 150,000 clones, and approximately 77% of those were seen once. Clones ranked in the top ten supply 4% to 6% of the sample.

Trimming at the junction amounts to 4 bases on V and 10 bases on J, and the germline ends lie 17 bases apart. The CDR3 holds 15 amino acids from the cysteine to the phenylalanine. The entry retains the CDR3 DNA only, 45 bases that are in frame from base 1. For CDR1 and CDR2, the germline V gene lists LGHNA and YSLEER. Material: PBMCs. The receptor was derived from a woman between 45 and 60 years old in good health and CMV-seronegative. The chain links TRBV4-3 with TRBJ1-6, with a weak D call of TRBD1 (5 bases match). CDR3 region: CASSPQTGLRSPLHF. The bases read TGCGCCAGCAGCCCCCAAACGGGACTTCGGTCACCCCTCCACTTT.